This TCR beta chain is drawn from a study of shared clonotypes between healthy human individuals. Study background: A donor's plate count was three for CD4 naive and three for CD4 memory; CD8 naive had two and CD8 memory one. General observations from the study: The study drew on few donors, limiting represented genetic and exposure-history diversity. Memory subsets had estimated richness that was generally smaller than that of naive subsets.

In regard to this clone: What it binds is unknown.

Here immunoSEQ multiplex PCR was the method, and the copy in TCRdb shows in-frame clones only, minus some. Seen here are fewer than 2.5 million clones, 93% observed once, and the top ten hold around 0.37%. V was clipped by 5 bases and J by 1 base, with 9 bases between them. This CDR3 spans 15 amino acids. CDR1 SEHNR and CDR2 FQNEAQ come from the germline V gene (reference sequence). The healthy adult donors were HIV-negative and reported no recent acute infections or vaccinations. The genes are TRBV7-9 and TRBJ2-6; no definite D call. Sequenced: naive CD4+ T cells from PBMCs. The sample's subset: CD45RA+ positively selected. This sequence was found in a man aged 18 to 30 in good health. Some clones in this sample may be carry-over from other donors' samples. The CDR3 DNA follows: TGTGCCAGCAGCAACCAAGGTTCTGGGGCCAACGTCCTGACTTTC. This codes for CASSNQGSGANVLTF.